The clone carrying this TCR beta chain was counted many times. This sample was taken from a study of Graves' ophthalmopathy and Graves' hyperthyroidism. Study at large: There was a collection of peripheral blood at initial diagnosis, before any treatment.

By definition, stable hyperthyroidism involved no ophthalmopathy within 18 months of follow-up. Investigators amplified TCR beta CDR3 regions from RNA transcripts. An initial RT-PCR round employing HTBI primers preceded a second-round multiplex PCR. Using its own MiXCR run on the multiplex PCR reads, TCRdb lists one record per CDR3 protein. The sample records 620,000 or so distinct CDR3 sequences, about 20% being singletons. Unmatched junction bases numbered 15, after V lost 4 bases and J lost 5 bases. Looked up from germline, CDR1 is DFQATT and CDR2 is SNEGSKA (reference sequence). The CDR3 contains 16 residues.

The sample taken for sequencing was peripheral blood. The chain has TRBV20-1 and TRBJ1-2; 8 bases fit TRBD1. This clonotype was sampled from a woman in her late teens or twenties with stable Graves' hyperthyroidism. Some clones in this sample may be carry-over from other donors' samples. Here the CDR3 DNA reads TGCAGTGCTATTGAGGAGACAGGGGCCGCGGAATATGGCTACACCTTC. Translated, it gives CSAIEETGAAEYGYTF.